This passage covers 21 T cell receptor beta chains from one sample sequenced in a study of blood T cell repertoires in COVID-19. This table comes from immunoSEQ multiplex PCR, and its TCRdb copy is limited to in-frame clones, with some not included. The sample carries 110,000 or so clones, about 85% recorded once. What was sequenced was peripheral blood. The origin of the receptors is a human donor in a cohort sampled during active COVID-19.

The sample holds one count of this clone. The chain uses TRBV6-1 and TRBJ1-5; a weak D match, TRBD1 (6 bases). Germline V gene lookup returns CDR1 MNHNS and CDR2 SASEGT. V gave up 3 bases and J gave up 6 bases, with 15 bases separating them. CDR3 length: 15 amino acids. The CDR3, as DNA: TGTGCCAGCAGTGACAACCGCCTACAGGGTCAGCCCCAGCATTTT. It encodes CASSDNRLQGQPQHF.

This sequence joins TRBV3-1 (or the pseudogene TRBV3-2) and TRBJ1-4; 8 nucleotides align to TRBD1. The CDR3 sequence is 16 residues long. The germline V gene has CDR1 LGHDT and CDR2 YNNKEL (reference sequence). Losses at the gene ends were 0 bases for V and 2 bases for J; bases not matched to a gene: 2. In nucleotides, the CDR3 is TGTGCCAGCAGCCAAGATAGGACAGGGACTAATGAAAAACTGTTTTTT. Protein sequence: CASSQDRTGTNEKLFF.

The rearrangement uses TRBV6-2 or TRBV6-3 and TRBJ2-7, with D hard to call. V was clipped by 6 bases and J by 2 bases, with 14 bases between them. This CDR3 is built from 14 residues. Germline CDR1 reads MNHEY; CDR2 reads SVGEGT. The CDR3 sequence: CASSVAGPTYEQYF. In DNA form, the CDR3 reads TGTGCCAGCAGCGTCGCAGGCCCTACCTACGAGCAGTACTTC.

This sequence joins TRBV5-6 and TRBJ1-2; TRBD1 agrees at 12 bases. The germline V gene encodes CDR1 SGHDT and CDR2 YYEEEE. After removal of 1 base from V and 6 bases from J, the junction contained 7 bases not matched to a gene. CDR3 size: 16 residues. The CDR3 is CASSLRDRGRMDGYTF. The DNA for the CDR3 is TGTGCCAGCAGCTTGAGGGACAGGGGGCGAATGGATGGCTACACCTTC.

The chain recombines TRBV18 with TRBJ2-1, with a possible D match to TRBD1 (6 bases). V was cut by 1 base and J by 5 bases, with 15 bases left in between. The CDR3 totals 16 residues. Germline V gene data show CDR1 as KGHSH and CDR2 as LQKENI. CDR3 sequence: CASSPLRDTTDNEQFF. The CDR3 bases are TGTGCCAGCTCACCACTCCGGGACACGACCGACAATGAGCAGTTCTTC.

The CDR3 here is CASSTPEGAYYYEQYF. Written as DNA, the CDR3 is TGTGCCAGCAGCACCCCGGAGGGGGCCTACTACTACGAGCAGTACTTC. V is TRBV5-6 and J is TRBJ2-7, with D tentatively TRBD1 (7 bases). Trimming removed 4 bases at V and 3 bases at J, with 20 bases between. This CDR3 comprises 16 residues. CDR1 SGHDT and CDR2 YYEEEE come from the germline V gene.

J is TRBJ2-7 and V is TRBV6-5; 10 nucleotides agree with TRBD2. V lost 2 bases to trimming and J lost 3 bases; unmatched junction nucleotides: 7. The CDR3 is 16 residues long. Germline loops: CDR1 MNHEY, CDR2 SVGAGI. CDR3 in amino acids: CASSYGLAGARYEQYF. CDR3 coding DNA: TGTGCCAGCAGTTACGGGCTAGCGGGGGCCCGCTACGAGCAGTACTTC.

J is TRBJ1-4 and V is TRBV29-1, with D maybe TRBD1 (5 bases). Between the trimmed V and J ends, which lost 3 bases and 8 bases, there was a span of 13 bases. This CDR3 region has 13 residues. From germline, CDR1 is SQVTM and CDR2 ANQGSEA. The DNA for the CDR3 is TGCAGCGTTGACTCAGGGCGCGACGAAAAACTGTTTTTT. It encodes CSVDSGRDEKLFF.

V and J are TRBV12-5 and TRBJ1-1, with D tentatively TRBD1 (5 bases). This CDR3 comprises 13 residues. Germline V CDR1 and CDR2: LGHNT, FRNRAP. The V end lost 3 bases, the J end lost 5 bases, and 10 bases lay between the germline ends. DNA of the CDR3: TGTGCTAGTGGTTTCGGGGGAAGGACTGAAGCTTTCTTT. It translates to CASGFGGRTEAFF.

The V gene is TRBV9, the J gene TRBJ2-6; D is possibly TRBD2 (7 bases). CDR1 SGDLS and CDR2 YYNGEE come from the germline V gene. With 4 bases removed from V and 3 bases from J, the gap between germline ends came to 23 bases. CDR3 length: 19 amino acids. The CDR3 region is CASSSQEKGGVFGANVLTF. Here the CDR3 DNA reads TGTGCCAGCAGCTCCCAGGAGAAGGGGGGGGTCTTTGGGGCCAACGTCCTGACTTTC.

On this clone itself: This sample includes further DNA sequences coding for the same CDR3. The chain has TRBV5-8 and TRBJ1-5; weak D call: TRBD1 (5 bases). The CDR3 has 15 amino acids. CDR1 SGHTS and CDR2 YDEGEE come from the germline V gene. The V and J ends lost 5 bases and 0 bases respectively, with 12 bases between them. The CDR3 reads CASSWGHHSNQPQHF. CDR3 bases: TGTGCCAGCAGTTGGGGCCACCATAGCAATCAGCCCCAGCATTTT.

This chain links TRBV6-2 or TRBV6-3 with TRBJ2-1; D possibly corresponds to TRBD2 (6 bases). This CDR3 is built from 16 residues. CDR1 and CDR2 (germline): MNHEY, SVGEGT. Trimming removed 2 bases at V and 0 bases at J, with 11 bases between. CDR3 bases: TGTGCCAGCAGTTACGGGGAGGCGAGCTCCTACAATGAGCAGTTCTTC. Amino acids: CASSYGEASSYNEQFF.

This rearrangement joins TRBV19 to TRBJ1-2, with 7 positions matching TRBD1. CDR1 and CDR2 (germline): LNHDA, SQIVND (reference sequence). V lost 3 bases and J lost 4; bases outside the gene matches: 5. This CDR3 is 14 amino acids long. The CDR3 is CASSMSGGGYGYTF. CDR3 coding DNA: TGTGCCAGTAGTATGTCAGGGGGAGGCTATGGCTACACCTTC. The full variable domain, completed using reference TRBV19 and TRBJ1-2, is DGGITQSPKYLFRKEGQNVTLSCEQNLNHDAMYWYRQDPGQGLRLIYYSQIVNDFQKGDIAEGYSVSREKKESFPLTVTSAQKNPTAFYLCASSMSGGGYGYTFGSGTRLTVV.

The J gene is TRBJ2-7, the V gene TRBV24-1; no clear D. There are 13 residues in the CDR3. From germline, CDR1 is KGHDR and CDR2 SFDVKD. V was pared by 3 bases and J by 0 bases, with 5 bases between. CDR3 sequence: CATSDASSYEQYF. CDR3 bases: TGTGCCACCAGTGATGCGAGCTCCTACGAGCAGTACTTC.

CDR3 sequence reads: CSVAKGQDPYEQYF. The CDR3 DNA reads as TGCAGCGTTGCGAAAGGACAGGACCCCTACGAGCAGTACTTC. This sequence joins TRBV29-1 and TRBJ2-7; 7 nucleotides line up with TRBD1. Germline loops: CDR1 SQVTM, CDR2 ANQGSEA. This CDR3 contains 14 residues. The J segment lost 2 bases and the V segment lost 4 bases, leaving 8 bases of the junction unmatched.

This clone was detected only a few times. The chain combines TRBV6-5 with TRBJ1-1; no reliable D call. The germline V gene has CDR1 MNHEY and CDR2 SVGAGI. V was cut by 7 bases and J by 1 base, with 13 bases left in between. The CDR3 runs to 14 residues. CDR3 in amino acids: CASIKNRGNTEAFF. CDR3 nucleotide sequence: TGTGCCAGCATTAAAAACCGGGGGAACACTGAAGCTTTCTTT.

In nucleotides, the CDR3 is TGTGCCAGCAGTTGGGGGACAGGTTCTAAGCCCCAGCATTTT. Amino acids: CASSWGTGSKPQHF. The chain joins TRBV6-6 to TRBJ1-5; 8 bases map to TRBD1. The CDR3 spans 14 residues. Germline lookup yields CDR1 MNHNY and CDR2 SVGAGI (reference sequence). J lost 8 bases, V lost 4 bases, and 7 bases had no gene match.

This clone was seen only once. The chain couples TRBV5-1 to TRBJ1-2; 10 nucleotides agree with TRBD1. With 3 bases clipped from V and 2 bases from J, the junction kept 1 base outside the gene matches. The germline gives CDR1 SGHRS, CDR2 YFSETQ. This CDR3 comprises 14 residues. CDR3 amino acids: CASSWGQGNYGYTF. CDR3 bases: TGCGCCAGCAGCTGGGGACAGGGGAACTATGGCTACACCTTC.

J is TRBJ2-4 and V is TRBV24-1; possible D gene TRBD2, 5 bases. Germline CDR1 reads KGHDR; CDR2 reads SFDVKD. Trimming removed 3 bases at V and 3 bases at J, with 20 bases between. The CDR3 spans 18 residues. This CDR3 is CATSDAEGSGQDKNIQYF. The CDR3, as DNA: TGTGCCACCAGTGATGCTGAGGGTTCAGGTCAAGACAAAAACATTCAGTACTTC.

J is TRBJ2-7 and V is TRBV4-3, with D possibly being TRBD2 (6 bases). CDR1 and CDR2 (germline): LGHNA, YSLEER. V lost 1 base and J 2 bases, leaving 12 bases between the germline ends. This CDR3 spans 15 amino acids. In nucleotides, the CDR3 is TGCGCCAGCAGCCAAGCGCTGCGGGGAACCTACGAGCAGTACTTC. This codes for CASSQALRGTYEQYF.

The CDR3 DNA is TGTGCCATCAATAGCGGGGGAAGCACAGATACGCAGTATTTT. Its protein is CAINSGGSTDTQYF. The rearrangement joins TRBV10-3 to TRBJ2-3, with TRBD2 identical over 9 bases. This CDR3 contains 14 residues. Germline values: CDR1 ENHRY, CDR2 SYGVKD. Unmatched junction bases numbered 2, after V lost 7 bases and J lost 0 bases.